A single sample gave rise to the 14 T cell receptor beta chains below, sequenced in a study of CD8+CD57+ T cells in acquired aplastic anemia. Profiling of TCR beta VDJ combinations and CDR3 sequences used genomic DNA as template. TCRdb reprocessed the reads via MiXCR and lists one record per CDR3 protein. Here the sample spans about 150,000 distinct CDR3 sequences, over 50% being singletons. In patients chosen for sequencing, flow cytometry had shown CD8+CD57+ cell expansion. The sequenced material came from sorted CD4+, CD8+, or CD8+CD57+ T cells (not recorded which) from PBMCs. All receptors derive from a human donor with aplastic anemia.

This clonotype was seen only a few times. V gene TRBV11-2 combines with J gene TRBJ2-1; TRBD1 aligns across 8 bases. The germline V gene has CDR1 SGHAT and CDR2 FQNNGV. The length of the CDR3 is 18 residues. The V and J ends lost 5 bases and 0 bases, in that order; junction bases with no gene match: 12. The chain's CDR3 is CASSMNWDRLSSYNEQFF. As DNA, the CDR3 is TGTGCCAGCAGCATGAACTGGGACAGGCTAAGCTCCTACAATGAGCAGTTCTTC.

The CDR3 region is CSASPVGEEYEQYF. The CDR3, as DNA: TGCAGTGCTAGTCCGGTAGGGGAGGAATACGAGCAGTACTTC. This chain connects TRBV20-1 to TRBJ2-7; a weak D match, TRBD2 (6 bases). Trimming stripped 3 bases from V and 4 bases from J, with 16 bases between. Looked up from germline, CDR1 is DFQATT and CDR2 is SNEGSKA (reference sequence). CDR3 length: 14 residues.

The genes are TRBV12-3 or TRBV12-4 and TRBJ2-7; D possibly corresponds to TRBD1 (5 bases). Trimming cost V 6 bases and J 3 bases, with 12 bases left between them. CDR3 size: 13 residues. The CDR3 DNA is TGTGCCAGCAGCCTAACAGGATACTACGAGCAGTACTTC. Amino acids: CASSLTGYYEQYF.

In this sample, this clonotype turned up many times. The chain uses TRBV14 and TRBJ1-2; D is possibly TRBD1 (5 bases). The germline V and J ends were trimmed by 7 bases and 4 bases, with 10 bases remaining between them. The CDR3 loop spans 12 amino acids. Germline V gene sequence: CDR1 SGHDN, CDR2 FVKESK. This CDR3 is CASMGRTYGYTF. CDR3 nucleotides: TGTGCCAGCATGGGGCGGACCTATGGCTACACCTTC.

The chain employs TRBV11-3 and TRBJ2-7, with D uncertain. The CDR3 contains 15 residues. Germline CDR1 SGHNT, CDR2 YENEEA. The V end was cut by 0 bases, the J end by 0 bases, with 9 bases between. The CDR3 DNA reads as TGTGCCAGCAGCTTAGAGGGCACCTTCTCCTACGAGCAGTACTTC. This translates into CASSLEGTFSYEQYF. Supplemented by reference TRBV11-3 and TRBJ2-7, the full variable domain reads EAGVVQSPRYKIIEKKQPVAFWCNPISGHNTLYWYLQNLGQGPELLIRYENEEAVDDSQLPKDRFSAERLKGVDSTLKIQPAELGDSAVYLCASSLEGTFSYEQYFGPGTRLTVT.

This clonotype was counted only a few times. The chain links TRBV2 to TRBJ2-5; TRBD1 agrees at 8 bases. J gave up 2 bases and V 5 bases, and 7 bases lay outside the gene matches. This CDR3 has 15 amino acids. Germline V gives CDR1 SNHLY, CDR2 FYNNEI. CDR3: CASSPGGSGQETQYF. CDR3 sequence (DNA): TGTGCCAGCAGTCCAGGGGGCAGTGGGCAAGAGACCCAGTACTTC.

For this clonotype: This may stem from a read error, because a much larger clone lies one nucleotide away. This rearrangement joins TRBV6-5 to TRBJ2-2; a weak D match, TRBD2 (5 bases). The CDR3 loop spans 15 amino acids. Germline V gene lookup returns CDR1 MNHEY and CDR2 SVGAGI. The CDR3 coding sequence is TGTGCCAGCAGTTACTCGAATGGTCCGTCCGGGGAGCCGTTTTTT. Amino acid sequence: CASSYSNGPSGEPFF.

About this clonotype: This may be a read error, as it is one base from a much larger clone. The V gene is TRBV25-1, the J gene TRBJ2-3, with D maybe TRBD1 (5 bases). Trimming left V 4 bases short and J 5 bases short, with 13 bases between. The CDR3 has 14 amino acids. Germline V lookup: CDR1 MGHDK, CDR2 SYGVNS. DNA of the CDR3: TGTGCCAGCAGTGGAGAGGCAGGGCAAGATACGCAGTATTTT. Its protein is CASSGEAGQDTQYF.

CDR3 residues: CASSSVGHSQETQYF. The CDR3 coding sequence is TGTGCCAGCAGCTCGGTGGGACACTCTCAAGAGACCCAGTACTTC. The chain joins TRBV7-7 to TRBJ2-5; perhaps TRBD1 as D (6 bases). V dropped 4 bases and J dropped 2 bases, with 14 bases sitting between them. The germline gives CDR1 SSHAT, CDR2 FNYEAQ (reference sequence). The CDR3 has 15 amino acids. Filled out from reference TRBV7-7 and TRBJ2-5, the complete variable domain reads GAGVSQSPRYKVTKRGQDVTLRCDPISSHATLYWYQQALGQGPEFLTYFNYEAQPDKSGLPSDRFSAERPEGSISTLTIQRTEQRDSAMYRCASSSVGHSQETQYFGPGTRLLVL.

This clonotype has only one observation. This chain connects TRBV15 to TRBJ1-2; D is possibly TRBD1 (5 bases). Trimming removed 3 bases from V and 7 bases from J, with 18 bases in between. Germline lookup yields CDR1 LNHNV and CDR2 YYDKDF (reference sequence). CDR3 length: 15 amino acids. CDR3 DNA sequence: TGTGCCACCAGCAGCTCGCGCAGGGTGGGGCTTGGCTACACCTTC. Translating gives CATSSSRRVGLGYTF. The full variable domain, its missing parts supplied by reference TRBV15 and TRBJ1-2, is DAMVIQNPRYQVTQFGKPVTLSCSQTLNHNVMYWYQQKSSQAPKLLFHYYDKDFNNEADTPDNFQSRRPNTSFCFLDIRSPGLGDTAMYLCATSSSRRVGLGYTFGSGTRLTVV.

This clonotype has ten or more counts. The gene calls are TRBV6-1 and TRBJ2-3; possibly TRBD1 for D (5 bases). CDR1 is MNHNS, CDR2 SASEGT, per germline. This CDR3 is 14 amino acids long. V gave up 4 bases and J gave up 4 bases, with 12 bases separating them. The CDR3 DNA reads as TGTGCCAGCAGTGGGGGCAGAGAGGCAGATACGCAGTATTTT. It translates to CASSGGREADTQYF.

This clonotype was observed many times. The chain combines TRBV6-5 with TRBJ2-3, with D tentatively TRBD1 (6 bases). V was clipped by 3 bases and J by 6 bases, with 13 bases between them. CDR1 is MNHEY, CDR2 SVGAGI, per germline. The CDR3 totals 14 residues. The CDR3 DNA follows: TGTGCCAGCAGTTATCGGGCAGGGGTGGATACGCAGTATTTT. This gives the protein CASSYRAGVDTQYF.

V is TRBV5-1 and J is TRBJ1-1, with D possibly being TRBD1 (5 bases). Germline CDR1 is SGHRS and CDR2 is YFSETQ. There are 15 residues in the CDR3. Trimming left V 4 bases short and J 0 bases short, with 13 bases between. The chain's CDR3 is CASSPPGPVNTEAFF. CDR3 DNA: TGCGCCAGCAGCCCTCCGGGACCGGTGAACACTGAAGCTTTCTTT.

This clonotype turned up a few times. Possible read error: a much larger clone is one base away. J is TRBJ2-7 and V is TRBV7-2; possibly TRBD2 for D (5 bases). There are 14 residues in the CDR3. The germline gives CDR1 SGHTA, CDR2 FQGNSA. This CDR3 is CASSSGLSSYEQCF. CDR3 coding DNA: TGTGCCAGCAGCTCCGGACTCAGCTCCTACGAGCAGTGCTTC.